Following are 23 T cell receptor beta chains from one sample sequenced in a study of tumor-infiltrating lymphocytes in primary liver carcinoma. The source material, about 18-31 mg of unsorted bulk tissue, was used to co-extract RNA and DNA. Total RNA amounting to 450 to 500 ng was the source from which TCR beta cDNA was made with a constant-region primer. The TCR beta library was amplified through three nested multiplex PCR rounds in a modified ARM-PCR procedure. TRBV1-TRBV30 forward primers paired with a C-beta reverse primer were used in the first two PCR rounds, which ran roughly 9 cycles each. TCRdb reanalysed the multiplex PCR reads using MiXCR and keeps one entry per CDR3 protein. The sample lists around 88,000 distinct CDR3 sequences, approximately 68% occurring once. Sequences were obtained from tumor-adjacent normal liver tissue. Every receptor here comes from a man aged 35-49 years with primary liver carcinoma and hepatitis B virus infection.

The CDR3 sequence is CASSFDGTVYGYTF. CDR3 nucleotide sequence: TGCGCCAGCAGCTTCGACGGGACAGTCTATGGCTACACCTTC. V and J are TRBV5-1 and TRBJ1-2; the match to TRBD1 covers 7 bases. The junction had 5 bases not matched to a gene; V was cut back by 2 bases and J by 4 bases. The CDR3 extends over 14 amino acids. The V gene's germline CDR1 is SGHRS and CDR2 YFSETQ.

This clonotype occurred many times. The chain carries TRBV21-1 and TRBJ2-7; whether TRBD1, the table's D call, matches the DNA was not checked. TRBV21-1 is described as a pseudogene. The CDR3 runs 14 residues. CDR3 DNA sequence: TGTGCCAGCAGCAAAGTAAGGACAAGCTACGAGCAGTACTTC. Translating it yields CASSKVRTSYEQYF.

By sample share, this clonotype is medium-sized. The CDR3 nucleotides are TGTGCCAGCAGCTTATCGAGATGGGATAACGAGCAGTACTTC. This codes for CASSLSRWDNEQYF. V usage is TRBV11-2 and J usage is TRBJ2-7; D unclear. V lost 2 bases and J 5 bases, leaving 13 bases between the germline ends. CDR3 length equals 14 residues. Per germline, CDR1 SGHAT and CDR2 FQNNGV.

Concerning this clonotype: The conserved phenylalanine or tryptophan normally closing the CDR3 is absent here, so this likely arose from a read error. The J gene is TRBJ1-2, the V gene TRBV28; D call uncertain. In germline, CDR1 is MDHEN, CDR2 SYDVKM. V lost 10 bases and J lost 7, with 16 bases in between. The CDR3 is 12 residues long. DNA for the CDR3: TGTGCCATCCCCCTAGGTTCAGGTGGCTACACCTAC. It specifies CAIPLGSGGYTY.

A word on this clonotype: Relative to the germline gene, one junction end is altered; a read error may explain this. The chain employs TRBV11-2 and TRBJ1-1; no clear D. CDR3 size: 14 residues. Germline CDR1 is SGHAT and CDR2 is FQNNGV. CDR3 bases: TGTGCCAGCATCTTTGGGTGGGCGAACACTGAAACTTTCTTT. This codes for CASIFGWANTETFF.

With regard to this clonotype: A much larger clone sits a single nucleotide away, making a read error possible. The rearrangement uses TRBV6-6 and TRBJ2-3; TRBD1 matches at 7 bases. The germline CDR1 and CDR2 sequences are MNHNY and SVGAGI (reference sequence). This CDR3 comprises 15 residues. The CDR3 sequence: CGSSLGQVYTDTQYF. The CDR3 nucleotides are TGTGGCAGCAGTCTCGGACAGGTGTACACAGATACGCAGTATTTT.

With regard to this clonotype: The germline gene is not matched at one end of the junction; a read error may be the cause. The chain has TRBV6-1 and TRBJ1-2, with a possible D match to TRBD1 (5 bases). Germline V gene data show CDR1 as MNHNS and CDR2 as SASEGT. The length of the CDR3 is 12 residues. The CDR3 here is CASIAFRAGYTF. CDR3 bases: TGTGCCAGCATTGCTTTCAGGGCTGGCTACACGTTC.

This clonotype has just one count. A read error may explain this, as a much larger clone is one base away. The rearrangement joins TRBV5-1 to TRBJ2-3; 7 positions match TRBD2. In germline, CDR1 is SGHRS, CDR2 YFSETQ. The CDR3 sequence is 13 residues long. The CDR3 here is CTSSYREADTQYF. For the CDR3, the DNA is TGCACCAGCAGCTACCGGGAGGCAGATACGCAGTATTTT.

Remarks on this clonotype: A much larger clone lies one base from this, so it may be a read error. V is TRBV7-8 and J is TRBJ2-1, with a possible D match to TRBD2 (6 bases). Germline loops: CDR1 SGHVS, CDR2 FQNEAQ. The V and J ends lost 4 bases and 9 bases respectively, with 19 bases between them. The CDR3 length is 15 residues. CDR3 DNA: TGTGCCAGCAGCTACAGGACCCACCTGGGGGGTGAGCAGTTCTTC. Residues: CASSYRTHLGGEQFF. Variable domain in full (rest from reference TRBV7-8 and TRBJ2-1): GAGVSQSPRYKVAKRGQDVALRCDPISGHVSLFWYQQALGQGPEFLTYFQNEAQLDKSGLPSDRFFAERPEGSVSTLKIQRTQQEDSAVYLCASSYRTHLGGEQFFGPGTRLTVL.

This chain uses TRBV6-6 with TRBJ2-1; D may be TRBD2 (5 bases). Germline V gene data show CDR1 as MNHNY and CDR2 as SVGAGI (reference sequence). The CDR3 is 14 amino acids. Trimming took 6 bases from V and 3 from J, leaving 12 bases between them. The CDR3 is CASRSGYCYNEQFF. CDR3 DNA: TGTGCCAGCAGGAGCGGCTACTGCTACAATGAGCAGTTCTTC.

Remarks on this clonotype: At one end the junction does not follow the germline gene, possibly because of a read error. J is TRBJ2-2 and V is TRBV29-1, with unresolved D. The CDR3 extends over 11 amino acids. Germline V gene lookup returns CDR1 SQVTM and CDR2 ANQGSEA. This CDR3 reads CSVKFTEELFF. CDR3 sequence (DNA): TGCAGCGTTAAATTCACCGAGGAGCTGTTTTTT.

This clonotype occurred once. The junction does not match germline at one end; this may be a read error. V is TRBV5-6 and J is TRBJ2-5, with D perhaps TRBD2 (5 bases). CDR3 length: 13 amino acids. From germline, CDR1 is SGHDT and CDR2 YYEEEE. CDR3 sequence (DNA): TGTGCCAGCAGCATGGCCTATAGGGAGACTCAGTACTTC. Its protein is CASSMAYRETQYF.

The chain is built from TRBV29-1 and TRBJ1-1, with D possibly TRBD1 on 5 matching bases. Trimming stripped 8 bases from V and 4 bases from J, with 17 bases between. The germline gives CDR1 SQVTM, CDR2 ANQGSEA. This CDR3 comprises 13 residues. CDR3 DNA: TGCAGCCTTCAGGACATGGAAGCCACTGAAGCTTTCTTT. Translated: CSLQDMEATEAFF.

Comments on this clonotype: Sequence at one end of the junction differs from germline and may be a read error. This chain links TRBV6-5 with TRBJ2-1, with D perhaps TRBD1 (5 bases). Germline V lookup: CDR1 MNHEY, CDR2 SVGAGI. This CDR3 has 15 amino acids. CDR3 in amino acids: CASSREQVAKNEQFF. The DNA for the CDR3 is TGTGCCAGCAGCCGCGAACAGGTGGCTAAGAATGAACAGTTCTTC.

Comments on this clonotype: At one end, the junction sequence differs from germline, possibly due to a read error. This chain connects TRBV29-1 to TRBJ2-5; D unclear. The CDR3 extends over 10 amino acids. Germline V lookup: CDR1 SQVTM, CDR2 ANQGSEA. CDR3 sequence: CTVVQEAQYF. CDR3 nucleotide sequence: TGCACCGTTGTTCAAGAGGCCCAGTACTTC.

Details on this clonotype: At one boundary the junction diverges from the germline segment, which might be a read error. The V call is TRBV7-9, the J call TRBJ2-2; maybe TRBD2 (6 bases). Germline CDR1 reads SEHNR; CDR2 reads FQNEAQ (reference sequence). The length of the CDR3 is 13 residues. The DNA of the CDR3 is TGCGCCAGCAGCCAGGAGGGGACCGGGGAGCTGTTTTTT. It is translated as CASSQEGTGELFF.

The chain joins TRBV28 to TRBJ2-4; 8 positions match TRBD1. V was pared by 6 bases and J by 8 bases, with 6 bases of the junction left unmatched. The CDR3 extends over 13 amino acids. Germline assignment: CDR1 MDHEN and CDR2 SYDVKM. The CDR3 region is CASRSATGDIQYF. DNA of the CDR3: TGTGCCAGCAGATCGGCGACAGGGGACATTCAGTACTTC. Combining the CDR3 with reference TRBV28 and TRBJ2-4 gives the whole variable domain DVKVTQSSRYLVKRTGEKVFLECVQDMDHENMFWYRQDPGLGLRLIYFSYDVKMKEKGDIPEGYSVSREKKERFSLILESASTNQTSMYLCASRSATGDIQYFGAGTRLSVL.

Remarks on this clonotype: It may be a read error: a sequence one base away is much more abundant. The chain recombines TRBV28 with TRBJ2-7, with 9 positions matching TRBD1. The V and J ends lost 5 bases and 2 bases, in that order; junction bases with no gene match: 4. Germline V CDR1 and CDR2: MDHEN, SYDVKM. The CDR3 runs 14 residues. The CDR3 DNA is TGTGCCAGCAGTGGGACAGGGATCCCCTACGAGCAGTACTTC. This encodes CASSGTGIPYEQYF.

This clonotype was recorded a few times. One end of the junction does not line up with germline, which may come from a read error. The genes are TRBV7-9 and TRBJ2-7, with 9 bases identical to TRBD2. The CDR3 is 16 residues long. CDR1 and CDR2 (germline): SEHNR, FQNEAQ (reference sequence). CDR3 protein: CVSSPSSGRSSGEQYF. As DNA, the CDR3 is TGTGTCAGCAGCCCGAGTAGCGGGAGAAGCTCCGGGGAGCAGTACTTC. The variable domain in full, completed from reference TRBV7-9 and TRBJ2-7, reads DTGVSQNPRHKITKRGQNVTFRCDPISEHNRLYWYRQTLGQGPEFLTYFQNEAQLEKSRLLSDRFSAERPKGSFSTLEIQRTEQGDSAMYLCVSSPSSGRSSGEQYFGPGTRLTVT.

CDR3 protein: CAISVVGGGEQYF. In nucleotides, the CDR3 is TGTGCCATCAGTGTAGTGGGAGGAGGCGAGCAGTACTTC. The chain has TRBV10-3 and TRBJ2-7; D is perhaps TRBD2 (6 bases). This CDR3 has 13 residues. Per the germline V gene, CDR1 is ENHRY and CDR2 is SYGVKD. Trimming pared 4 bases from V and 6 bases from J, leaving 13 bases between.

Remarks on this clonotype: Relative to the germline gene, one junction end is altered; a read error may explain this. This chain joins TRBV11-2 and TRBJ2-3; D may match TRBD1 or TRBD2 (7 bases each). This CDR3 spans 14 amino acids. Germline loops: CDR1 SGHAT, CDR2 FQNNGV. The CDR3 nucleotides read TGTGCCTCACTGAAGCGGGACAGCACACATACGCAGTATTTT. It codes for CASLKRDSTHTQYF.

A note on this clonotype: An end of the junction does not agree with germline; a read error may underlie this. This chain's CDR3 is CASSLVSTNTGEPFF. The CDR3 DNA reads TGTGCCAGCAGCTTGGTGTCCACGAACACTGGGGAGCCGTTTTTT. The genes are TRBV11-1 and TRBJ2-2; tentatively, D is TRBD2 (5 bases). This CDR3 comprises 15 residues. Germline values: CDR1 SGHAT, CDR2 FQDESV (reference sequence).

To note about this clonotype: Germline and junction disagree at one end, which may indicate a read error. This sequence joins TRBV7-9 and TRBJ2-3; D perhaps matches TRBD2 (6 bases). Per the germline V gene, CDR1 is SEHNR and CDR2 is FQNEAQ (reference sequence). There are 16 residues in the CDR3. The CDR3 loop reads CTSSLEVGGGTDTQYF. The CDR3 DNA reads as TGTACCAGCAGCTTAGAGGTGGGAGGAGGCACAGATACGCAGTATTTT.